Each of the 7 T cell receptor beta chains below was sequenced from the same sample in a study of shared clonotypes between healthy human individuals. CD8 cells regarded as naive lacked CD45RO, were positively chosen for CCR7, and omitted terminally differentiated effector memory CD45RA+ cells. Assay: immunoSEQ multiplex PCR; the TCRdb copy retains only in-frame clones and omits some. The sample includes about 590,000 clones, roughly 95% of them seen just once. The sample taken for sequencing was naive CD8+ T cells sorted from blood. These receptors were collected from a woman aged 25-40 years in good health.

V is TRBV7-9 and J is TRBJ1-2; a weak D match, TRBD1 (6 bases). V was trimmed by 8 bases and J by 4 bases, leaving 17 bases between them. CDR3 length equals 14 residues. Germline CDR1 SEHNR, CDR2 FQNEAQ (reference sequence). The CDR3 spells CASLGGSGAYGYTF. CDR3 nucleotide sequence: TGTGCCAGCTTGGGAGGTTCAGGGGCCTATGGCTACACCTTC.

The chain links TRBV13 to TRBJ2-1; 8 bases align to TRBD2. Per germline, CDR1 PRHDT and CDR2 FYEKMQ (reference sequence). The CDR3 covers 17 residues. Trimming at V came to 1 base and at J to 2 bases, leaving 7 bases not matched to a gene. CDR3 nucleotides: TGTGCCAGCAGCTTAGATACAAGCGGGAGCCCCTACAATGAGCAGTTCTTC. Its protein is CASSLDTSGSPYNEQFF.

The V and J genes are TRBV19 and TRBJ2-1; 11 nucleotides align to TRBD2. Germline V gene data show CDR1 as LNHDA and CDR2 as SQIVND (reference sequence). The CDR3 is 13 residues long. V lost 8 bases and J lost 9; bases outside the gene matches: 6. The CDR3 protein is CASRIAGGVEQFF. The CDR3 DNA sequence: TGTGCCAGTCGGATAGCGGGAGGGGTTGAGCAGTTCTTC.

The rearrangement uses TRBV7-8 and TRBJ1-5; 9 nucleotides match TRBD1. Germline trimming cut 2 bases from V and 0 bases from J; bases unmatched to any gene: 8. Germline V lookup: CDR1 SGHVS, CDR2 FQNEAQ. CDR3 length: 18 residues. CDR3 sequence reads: CASSLRTGASYSNQPQHF. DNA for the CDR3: TGTGCCAGCAGCTTAAGGACAGGGGCGAGCTATAGCAATCAGCCCCAGCATTTT. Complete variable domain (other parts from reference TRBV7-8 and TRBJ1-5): GAGVSQSPRYKVAKRGQDVALRCDPISGHVSLFWYQQALGQGPEFLTYFQNEAQLDKSGLPSDRFFAERPEGSVSTLKIQRTQQEDSAVYLCASSLRTGASYSNQPQHFGDGTRLSIL.

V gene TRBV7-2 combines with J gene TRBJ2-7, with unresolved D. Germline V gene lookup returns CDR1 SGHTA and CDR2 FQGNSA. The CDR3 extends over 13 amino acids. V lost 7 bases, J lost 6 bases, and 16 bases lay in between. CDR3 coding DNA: TGTGCCAGCACCACTTTCGGCGGTAGCGAGCAGTACTTC. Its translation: CASTTFGGSEQYF.

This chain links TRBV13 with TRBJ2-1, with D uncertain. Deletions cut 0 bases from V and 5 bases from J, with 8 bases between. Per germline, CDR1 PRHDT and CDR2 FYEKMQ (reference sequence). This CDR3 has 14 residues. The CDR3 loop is CASSLGDTNNEQFF. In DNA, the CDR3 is TGTGCCAGCAGCTTAGGAGACACTAACAATGAGCAGTTCTTC.

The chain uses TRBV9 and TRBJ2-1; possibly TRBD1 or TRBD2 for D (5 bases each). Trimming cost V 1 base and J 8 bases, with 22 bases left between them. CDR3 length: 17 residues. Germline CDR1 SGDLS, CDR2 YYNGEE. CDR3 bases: TGTGCCAGCAGCGTATCGATGGGACGAGGGCTGGGCGATGAGCAGTTCTTC. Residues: CASSVSMGRGLGDEQFF.